The 6 T cell receptor beta chains below all came from one sample that was sequenced in a study of T cell responses to AZD1222 COVID-19 vaccine. Only in-frame clones appear in the TCRdb table, and some are missing; sequencing was by immunoSEQ multiplex PCR. The sample has approximately 150,000 clones; around 90% are singletons. This material consisted of peripheral blood, taken on day 0 of AZD1222 vaccination. All receptors derive from an adult in good health.

J is TRBJ1-5 and V is TRBV6-5; D not resolved. V lost 7 bases to trimming and J lost 3 bases, with 13 bases between them. CDR1 is MNHEY, CDR2 SVGAGI, per germline. The CDR3 totals 14 residues. CDR3 nucleotide sequence: TGTGCCAGCATCCTAGGTGGTTTCAATCAGCCCCAGCATTTT. This gives the protein CASILGGFNQPQHF.

The chain recombines TRBV5-4 with TRBJ2-7, with TRBD2 matching over 9 bases. CDR1 SGHNT and CDR2 YYREEE come from the germline V gene (reference sequence). The CDR3 is 14 amino acids. V dropped 4 bases and J dropped 6; count of bases not matched to a gene: 8. Written as DNA, the CDR3 is TGTGCCAGCAGCGCTCTGGCGGGAGGGGGCGAGCAGTACTTC. Residues: CASSALAGGGEQYF.

The gene calls are TRBV20-1 and TRBJ1-2; D is ambiguous. The CDR3 runs 10 residues. Germline assignment: CDR1 DFQATT and CDR2 SNEGSKA (reference sequence). The V and J ends lost 5 bases and 8 bases respectively, with 9 bases between them. The CDR3 DNA follows: TGCAGTGCTTGGATGGACGGCTACACCTTC. Residues: CSAWMDGYTF.

This chain connects TRBV27 to TRBJ2-5, with D perhaps TRBD1 (6 bases). V gave up 3 bases and J gave up 2 bases, with 10 bases separating them. The germline V gene has CDR1 MNHEY and CDR2 SMNVEV (reference sequence). The CDR3 covers 14 residues. The DNA for the CDR3 is TGTGCCAGCAGTTTTCAGGGACAACAAGAGACCCAGTACTTC. It specifies CASSFQGQQETQYF.

The genes are TRBV13 and TRBJ2-7; TRBD2 matches 10 bases. The CDR3 is 15 amino acids. The germline V gene encodes CDR1 PRHDT and CDR2 FYEKMQ (reference sequence). V trimming: 5 bases; J trimming: 5 bases; junction bases outside the gene matches: 9. This CDR3 reads CASSPRASGRDEQYF. In nucleotides, the CDR3 is TGTGCCAGCAGCCCCCGGGCTAGCGGGAGAGACGAGCAGTACTTC.

The chain recombines TRBV4-2 with TRBJ1-2; TRBD1 is a possible D gene (5 bases). The germline V and J ends were trimmed by 1 base and 4 bases, with 13 bases remaining between them. The CDR3 sequence is 15 residues long. Germline CDR1 is LGHNA and CDR2 is YNFKEQ. Here the CDR3 reads CASSQAGAGVYGYTF. The CDR3 region has the DNA TGTGCCAGCAGCCAAGCCGGGGCCGGGGTCTATGGCTACACCTTC.